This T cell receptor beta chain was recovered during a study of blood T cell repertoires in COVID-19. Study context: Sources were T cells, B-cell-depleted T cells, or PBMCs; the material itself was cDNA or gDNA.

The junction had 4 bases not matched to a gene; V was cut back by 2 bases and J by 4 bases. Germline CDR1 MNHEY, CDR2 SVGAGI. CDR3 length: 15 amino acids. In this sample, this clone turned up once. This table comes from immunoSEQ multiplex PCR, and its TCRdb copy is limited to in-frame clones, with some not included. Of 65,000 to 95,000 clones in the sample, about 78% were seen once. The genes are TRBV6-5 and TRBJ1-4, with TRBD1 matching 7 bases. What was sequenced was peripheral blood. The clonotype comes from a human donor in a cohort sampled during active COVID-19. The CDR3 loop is CASSYQTGINEKLFF. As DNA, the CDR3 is TGTGCCAGCAGTTACCAGACAGGGATTAATGAAAAACTGTTTTTT.